This entry lists 24 T cell receptor beta chains sequenced from one sample in a study of persistence of HIV-infected CD4 T cells (dated by TCRdb to about 2020). The sample's treatment or condition label, in plain terms: suppressive antiretroviral therapy. As a nonspecific positive control representing the CD4+ T cell repertoire, the cells were stimulated with anti-CD3/anti-CD28 magnetic beads. CD4+ T cells that responded were sorted based on upregulation of both CD40 ligand and CD69. The immunoSEQ hsTCRB assay version 4, run in survey mode, was used to sequence TCRbeta repertoires from genomic DNA. In its TCRdb copy, this immuneACCESS table keeps in-frame sequences only and misses some clones. Where compared with another copy, unresolved V genes explain less than half of these, and the others have no known cause. In all, the sample holds under 45,000 clones, and approximately 88% of those were seen once. Jointly, the top ten make up approximately 1% of the sample.

Their antigen targets remain unknown. Sequences were derived from CD4+ T cells sorted from PBMCs after roughly 20-hour stimulation, sampled from a patient who received antiretroviral therapy. This sample's cell subset or site label indicates: CD40L+CD69+ CD4 T cells responding to anti-CD3/anti-CD28 beads, representing the overall repertoire. Receptor source: an adult man with HIV who was CMV-seropositive.

The rearrangement uses TRBV3-1 (or the pseudogene TRBV3-2) and TRBJ1-3; TRBD1 aligns across 7 bases. CDR3 length: 17 residues. With 4 bases clipped from V and 3 bases from J, the junction kept 12 bases outside the gene matches. From germline, CDR1 is LGHDT and CDR2 YNNKEL (reference sequence). The CDR3 loop is CASSPATGTNDGNTIYF. The CDR3 bases are TGTGCCAGCAGCCCCGCGACAGGGACTAATGATGGAAACACCATATATTTT.

A word on this clone: Additional DNA sequences in this sample encode the identical CDR3. The chain is built from TRBV19 and TRBJ1-2; TRBD1 might be the D (5 bases). Deletions cut 5 bases from V and 1 base from J, with 8 bases between. This CDR3 is 13 amino acids long. Germline lookup yields CDR1 LNHDA and CDR2 SQIVND (reference sequence). The CDR3 DNA sequence: TGTGCCAGTAGTTCCCAGGGTAACTATGGCTACACCTTC. It translates to CASSSQGNYGYTF.

The genes are TRBV2 and TRBJ1-5; possible D gene TRBD1, 5 bases. Trimming shortened V by 2 bases and J by 4 bases, and 6 bases separated the two germline ends. Germline CDR1 and CDR2: SNHLY and FYNNEI. The CDR3 covers 13 residues. CDR3 in DNA: TGTGCCAGCAGTGAAAAGGGGAATCAGCCCCAGCATTTT. Its protein product is CASSEKGNQPQHF.

This clone was detected only a few times. V and J are TRBV23-1 and TRBJ1-4, with D perhaps TRBD1 (5 bases). TRBV23-1 is identified as an open reading frame with a role that is uncertain. This CDR3 comprises 17 residues. Trimming removed 0 bases from V and 8 bases from J, with 19 bases in between. CDR3 protein: CASSQSYRGRMPEKLFF. The CDR3 DNA reads TGCGCCAGCAGTCAATCATACCGGGGGAGAATGCCCGAAAAACTGTTTTTT.

This chain uses TRBV9 with TRBJ1-1; D might be TRBD1 (6 bases). Trimming cost V 4 bases and J 5 bases, with 18 bases left between them. The germline V gene has CDR1 SGDLS and CDR2 YYNGEE. This CDR3 is built from 15 residues. CDR3 protein: CASSPLRGGSTEAFF. The CDR3 DNA follows: TGTGCCAGCAGCCCACTGAGGGGGGGGTCGACTGAAGCTTTCTTT.

V usage is TRBV19 and J usage is TRBJ1-5; D is undetermined. The germline V gene has CDR1 LNHDA and CDR2 SQIVND (reference sequence). This CDR3 comprises 12 residues. Trimming removed 1 base at V and 2 bases at J, with 0 bases between. The chain's CDR3 is CASSIGNQPQHF. The CDR3 DNA is TGTGCCAGTAGTATAGGCAATCAGCCCCAGCATTTT.

The chain has TRBV28 and TRBJ1-2; D remains unclear. This CDR3 is 13 amino acids long. Trimming stripped 11 bases from V and 3 bases from J, with 16 bases between. CDR1 is MDHEN, CDR2 SYDVKM, per germline. Here the CDR3 DNA reads TGTGCCGGCGCGGGGTCCGGGGACTATGGCTACACCTTC. Its protein product is CAGAGSGDYGYTF.

This chain uses TRBV29-1 with TRBJ1-3; D gene ambiguous. Germline V CDR1 and CDR2: SQVTM, ANQGSEA. Trimming left V 6 bases short and J 4 bases short, with 13 bases between. This CDR3 has 13 amino acids. CDR3 amino acids: CSVYTKGGNTIYF. CDR3 coding DNA: TGCAGCGTATACACTAAGGGAGGAAACACCATATATTTT.

The chain's CDR3 is CASTSVTGNGYTF. In DNA form, the CDR3 reads TGTGCCAGCACGAGCGTGACAGGGAATGGCTACACCTTC. The chain has TRBV12-3 or TRBV12-4 and TRBJ1-2, with 7 bases that match TRBD1. CDR3 length equals 13 residues. V trimming: 7 bases; J trimming: 6 bases; junction bases outside the gene matches: 8.

The chain carries TRBV6-6 and TRBJ2-1, with D possibly TRBD2 on 6 matching bases. V lost 5 bases and J lost 9, with 11 bases in between. Germline V gene lookup returns CDR1 MNHNY and CDR2 SVGAGI (reference sequence). The CDR3 contains 12 residues. The CDR3 DNA reads as TGTGCCAGCAGTCTTGAGGAGGGTGAGCAGTTCTTC. Protein product: CASSLEEGEQFF.

V usage is TRBV27 and J usage is TRBJ1-2; 11 bases map to TRBD1. This CDR3 is 15 amino acids long. V dropped 4 bases and J dropped 3; count of bases not matched to a gene: 4. Germline-derived CDR1 and CDR2 are MNHEY and SMNVEV (reference sequence). The CDR3 bases are TGTGCCAGCAGTTACCGGACAGGGGGCCACTATGGCTACACCTTC. It is translated as CASSYRTGGHYGYTF.

The rearrangement links TRBV7-9 to TRBJ2-7; 10 positions match TRBD1. CDR1 and CDR2 (germline): SEHNR, FQNEAQ (reference sequence). J was trimmed by 5 bases and V by 10 bases; bases with no gene match: 11. There are 14 residues in the CDR3. CDR3 in amino acids: CATQGGQGQHEQYF. The CDR3 coding sequence is TGTGCCACCCAGGGGGGACAGGGGCAGCACGAGCAGTACTTC.

This chain joins TRBV4-1 and TRBJ1-2; no firm D call. The CDR3 runs to 16 residues. The ends were cut back, 0 bases at V and 0 bases at J, with 11 bases in the middle. CDR1 MGHRA and CDR2 YSYEKL come from the germline V gene. The CDR3 protein is CASSQDRSLTNYGYTF. CDR3 nucleotides: TGCGCCAGCAGCCAAGATAGGTCACTAACTAACTATGGCTACACCTTC.

In regard to this clone: This specimen includes other DNA sequences encoding the same CDR3. This CDR3 is CASSSGQGNYGYTF. CDR3 DNA sequence: TGTGCCAGCTCATCGGGACAGGGGAACTATGGCTACACCTTC. J is TRBJ1-2 and V is TRBV18; TRBD1 agrees at 10 bases. This CDR3 is built from 14 residues. Losses at the gene ends were 5 bases for V and 2 bases for J; bases not matched to a gene: 2. From germline, CDR1 is KGHSH and CDR2 LQKENI.

The chain is built from TRBV9 and TRBJ2-2; 7 bases are shared with TRBD2. The germline V gene encodes CDR1 SGDLS and CDR2 YYNGEE. J was trimmed by 4 bases and V by 0 bases; bases with no gene match: 6. The CDR3 has 16 amino acids. The CDR3 spells CASSVAGGDATGELFF. The CDR3 DNA reads as TGTGCCAGCAGCGTAGCGGGGGGAGACGCCACCGGGGAGCTGTTTTTT.

J is TRBJ2-4 and V is TRBV5-1, with 8 bases matching TRBD1. The CDR3 has 16 residues. The V segment lost 4 bases and the J segment 8 bases; nucleotides outside the gene matches: 14. Germline V gene data show CDR1 as SGHRS and CDR2 as YFSETQ. CDR3 protein: CASSPGQVNGRDIQYF. In DNA form, the CDR3 reads TGCGCCAGCAGCCCGGGACAGGTCAACGGTCGGGACATTCAGTACTTC.

This clone occurred a few times. The rearrangement uses TRBV6-2 or TRBV6-3 and TRBJ2-3; D not resolved. CDR1 MNHEY and CDR2 SVGEGT come from the germline V gene. The ends were cut back, 4 bases at V and 2 bases at J, with 10 bases in the middle. There are 14 residues in the CDR3. The CDR3 reads CASSFRRFTDTQYF. As DNA, the CDR3 is TGTGCCAGCAGTTTTCGGCGGTTCACAGATACGCAGTATTTT.

The rearrangement joins TRBV10-1 to TRBJ2-2; D not resolved. This CDR3 contains 14 residues. The V and J ends lost 3 bases and 7 bases respectively, with 12 bases between them. Germline-derived CDR1 and CDR2 are WNHNN and SYGVQD (reference sequence). As DNA, the CDR3 is TGCGCCAGCAGTGAACATAAATGGGGCGGGGAGCTGTTTTTT. Protein product: CASSEHKWGGELFF.

This chain joins TRBV27 and TRBJ1-1; D is possibly TRBD1 (6 bases). Germline V gene sequence: CDR1 MNHEY, CDR2 SMNVEV (reference sequence). Trimming took off 3 bases at V and 1 base at J, with 12 bases between the two ends. The CDR3 length is 15 residues. This CDR3 is CASSFRTDRNTEAFF. CDR3 in DNA: TGTGCCAGCAGTTTCCGGACAGATCGGAACACTGAAGCTTTCTTT.

The chain carries TRBV7-8 and TRBJ1-2; TRBD1 aligns across 8 bases. This CDR3 is built from 14 residues. J was trimmed by 5 bases and V by 5 bases; bases with no gene match: 7. CDR1 is SGHVS, CDR2 FQNEAQ, per germline. CDR3 sequence reads: CASSPRRTGYGYTF. Written as DNA, the CDR3 is TGTGCCAGCAGCCCCCGTAGGACAGGGTATGGCTACACCTTC.

The V call is TRBV6-4, the J call TRBJ1-4; tentative D call: TRBD1 (6 bases). Looked up from germline, CDR1 is MRHNA and CDR2 is SNTAGT. The CDR3 has 15 amino acids. Trimming stripped 4 bases from V and 3 bases from J, with 12 bases between. Here the CDR3 reads CASSVSGAANEKLFF. The CDR3 DNA reads TGTGCCAGCAGTGTGTCGGGGGCGGCTAATGAAAAACTGTTTTTT.

This rearrangement joins TRBV28 to TRBJ1-1; no reliable D call. CDR1 is MDHEN and CDR2 is SYDVKM in the germline V gene. The CDR3 totals 12 residues. V lost 1 base to trimming and J lost 2 bases, with 2 bases between them. DNA for the CDR3: TGTGCCAGCAGTTTATTTAACACTGAAGCTTTCTTT. Amino acids: CASSLFNTEAFF.

The chain combines TRBV15 with TRBJ2-3; no clear D. CDR1 is LNHNV and CDR2 is YYDKDF in the germline V gene (reference sequence). The CDR3 consists of 12 residues. The ends were cut back, 0 bases at V and 8 bases at J, with 6 bases in the middle. The CDR3 here is CATSRDYGTQYF. The CDR3 nucleotides are TGTGCCACCAGCAGAGATTACGGTACGCAGTATTTT.

The V call is TRBV24-1, the J call TRBJ1-1, with TRBD1 as a possible D gene (6 bases). The CDR3 extends over 13 amino acids. The ends were cut back, 5 bases at V and 4 bases at J, with 10 bases in the middle. CDR1 is KGHDR and CDR2 is SFDVKD in the germline V gene. The CDR3: CATSVGATTEAFF. The CDR3 DNA follows: TGTGCCACCAGTGTGGGGGCTACCACTGAAGCTTTCTTT.